These T cell receptor beta chains were read from a single sample in a study of lymphopenia after photon versus proton radiotherapy. Generated by immunoSEQ multiplex PCR, the TCRdb table keeps only in-frame clones and is missing some. The sample has 30,000 to 45,000 clones, around 85% seen once. The material was peripheral blood, obtained from a patient treated with photon-based radiotherapy. Receptor source: a man between 45 and 60 years old with gastric cancer. CDR3s include the opening cysteine and the closing phenylalanine or tryptophan. The D gene is left open where the match is weak. Not every row has a clone size; where given, it reads once, few, many or a size class.

TRBV6-5,TRBJ1-1,TRBD1,once,CASSGQGAYTEAFF,TGTGCCAGCAGTGGACAGGGGGCGTACACTGAAGCTTTCTTT
TRBV7-2,TRBJ1-3,.,.,CASSFRQLSGNTIYF,TGTGCCAGCAGCTTCCGACAGCTCTCTGGAAACACCATATATTTT
TRBV19,TRBJ1-6,.,.,CASSIGGFDSPLHF,TGTGCCAGTAGTATAGGAGGGTTTGATTCACCCCTCCACTTT
TRBV28,TRBJ2-2,TRBD1,.,CASRRQGRAGELFF,TGTGCCAGCAGGAGACAGGGAAGAGCCGGGGAGCTGTTTTTT
TRBV7-8,TRBJ1-1,TRBD1,.,CASRPDRDIEAFF,TGTGCCAGCAGACCCGACAGGGACATTGAAGCTTTCTTT
TRBV5-6,TRBJ1-2,TRBD1,.,CASRTPDRGGHGYTF,TGTGCCAGCAGAACCCCAGACAGGGGCGGGCATGGCTACACCTTC
TRBV29-1,TRBJ2-3,.,.,CSGQPSTDTQYF,TGCAGCGGTCAGCCGAGCACAGATACGCAGTATTTT
TRBV7-3,TRBJ2-1,TRBD2,.,CASSPMTGGYNEQFF,TGTGCCAGCAGCCCTATGACGGGGGGGTACAATGAGCAGTTCTTC
TRBV7-2,TRBJ2-1,.,.,CASSPRRVGYNEQFF,TGTGCCAGCAGCCCCCGTAGAGTGGGGTACAATGAGCAGTTCTTC
TRBV27,TRBJ2-1,TRBD2,.,CASSLSAGGLYNEQFF,TGTGCCAGCAGTTTATCGGCGGGAGGCCTCTACAATGAGCAGTTCTTC
TRBV7-2,TRBJ1-2,TRBD1,few,CASSSSTGGVGYTF,TGTGCCAGCAGCTCGTCCACAGGGGGCGTTGGCTACACCTTC
TRBV1,TRBJ2-5,.,.,CTSSPPPGSGPQETQYF,TGCACCAGCAGCCCACCTCCGGGGAGCGGACCCCAAGAGACCCAGTACTTC
TRBV27,TRBJ2-2,.,.,CASSGGSTGPGELFF,TGTGCCAGCAGTGGGGGCTCTACCGGACCCGGGGAGCTGTTTTTT
TRBV18,TRBJ2-5,TRBD2,.,CASSPRETVLQETQYF,TGTGCCAGCTCACCGCGGGAGACGGTACTTCAAGAGACCCAGTACTTC
TRBV18,TRBJ2-1,TRBD2,.,CASSPTTSGTYNEQFF,TGTGCCAGCTCCCCCACGACTAGCGGAACCTACAATGAGCAGTTCTTC
TRBV5-4,TRBJ2-2,.,few,CASSFSGGELFF,TGTGCCAGCAGCTTTTCGGGCGGGGAGCTGTTTTTT
TRBV25-1,TRBJ2-3,TRBD2,once,CASRSVAGGSTDTQYF,TGTGCCAGCAGGTCGGTAGCGGGAGGGAGCACAGATACGCAGTATTTT
TRBV13,TRBJ2-1,.,.,CASSLGGIPTNEQFF,TGTGCCAGCAGCTTAGGCGGGATTCCTACCAATGAGCAGTTCTTC
TRBV4-1,TRBJ2-3,.,.,CASSLLYTDTQYF,TGCGCCAGCAGTCTCCTATACACAGATACGCAGTATTTT
TRBV7-8,TRBJ2-7,.,.,CASSLGSYEQYF,TGTGCCAGCAGCTTGGGCTCCTACGAGCAGTACTTC
TRBV2,TRBJ2-7,.,.,CASNPQGPYEQYF,TGTGCCAGCAACCCACAGGGTCCCTACGAGCAGTACTTC
TRBV6-1,TRBJ2-7,TRBD1,few,CASTLGGTGAYEQYF,TGTGCCAGCACCCTTGGGGGGACAGGGGCCTACGAGCAGTACTTC
TRBV29-1,TRBJ2-5,.,.,CSVVLRGQGPETQYF,TGCAGCGTTGTTTTGCGGGGACAAGGTCCGGAGACCCAGTACTTC
TRBV6-5,TRBJ2-7,.,few,CASRLIDRLEQYF,TGTGCCAGCAGGCTGATAGACCGTCTCGAGCAGTACTTC
TRBV4-2,TRBJ2-2,.,.,CASSRGSSTGELFF,TGTGCCAGCAGCCGAGGGTCTTCCACCGGGGAGCTGTTTTTT
TRBV12-5,TRBJ2-2,.,.,CASAGRTGELFF,TGTGCTAGTGCGGGGAGGACCGGGGAGCTGTTTTTT